Listed below are T cell receptor beta chains from one sample, sequenced in a study of blood T cell repertoires in COVID-19. Here immunoSEQ multiplex PCR was the method, and the copy in TCRdb shows in-frame clones only, minus some. The sample yields 65,000 to 90,000 clones, approximately 76% seen once. The specimen sequenced was peripheral blood. The receptors here all came from a man in his 70s with active or convalescent COVID-19. Both conserved end residues are part of each CDR3. Each record gives: J gene, V gene, CDR3 length, clone size, D gene, CDR3 protein, CDR3 DNA. A D gene is named only where the DNA matches it firmly. The size field is filled for only some rows; it gives once, few, many or a size class.

j_call: TRBJ1-2; v_call: TRBV6-4; cdr3_length: 14; clone_size: .; d_call: .; cdr3_aa: CASSPSQGSYGYTF; cdr3_nt: TGTGCCAGCAGTCCCTCTCAGGGAAGCTATGGCTACACCTTC
j_call: TRBJ2-5; v_call: TRBV5-1; cdr3_length: 14; clone_size: once; d_call: TRBD2; cdr3_aa: CASSVLAGPETQYF; cdr3_nt: TGCGCCAGCAGCGTACTAGCGGGACCAGAGACCCAGTACTTC
j_call: TRBJ1-6; v_call: TRBV12-3/TRBV12-4; cdr3_length: 13; clone_size: .; d_call: .; cdr3_aa: CASSKRWNSPLHF; cdr3_nt: TGTGCCAGCAGTAAGAGATGGAATTCACCCCTCCACTTT
j_call: TRBJ1-3; v_call: TRBV6-5; cdr3_length: 14; clone_size: .; d_call: .; cdr3_aa: CASSLGGSGNTIYF; cdr3_nt: TGTGCCAGCAGTTTAGGAGGGAGCGGAAACACCATATATTTT
j_call: TRBJ1-5; v_call: TRBV6-5; cdr3_length: 13; clone_size: .; d_call: TRBD1; cdr3_aa: CASKGTGNQPQHF; cdr3_nt: TGTGCCAGCAAAGGGACAGGTAATCAGCCCCAGCATTTT
j_call: TRBJ2-3; v_call: TRBV9; cdr3_length: 17; clone_size: once; d_call: .; cdr3_aa: CASSVGSRGHGTDTQYF; cdr3_nt: TGTGCCAGCAGCGTAGGGAGCAGGGGCCATGGCACAGATACGCAGTATTTT
j_call: TRBJ2-1; v_call: TRBV4-2; cdr3_length: 15; clone_size: .; d_call: .; cdr3_aa: CASSLEGSGYNEQFF; cdr3_nt: TGTGCCAGCAGCCTGGAAGGGTCGGGATACAATGAGCAGTTCTTC
j_call: TRBJ2-1; v_call: TRBV3-1/TRBV3-2; cdr3_length: 15; clone_size: .; d_call: TRBD2; cdr3_aa: CASSQVAGGQWEQFF; cdr3_nt: TGTGCCAGCAGCCAAGTAGCGGGGGGGCAGTGGGAGCAGTTCTTC
j_call: TRBJ2-1; v_call: TRBV5-4; cdr3_length: 13; clone_size: .; d_call: .; cdr3_aa: CASSLAGLYEQFF; cdr3_nt: TGTGCCAGCAGCTTGGCCGGTCTCTATGAGCAGTTCTTC
j_call: TRBJ2-7; v_call: TRBV28; cdr3_length: 15; clone_size: .; d_call: .; cdr3_aa: CASSFDIRTNYEQYF; cdr3_nt: TGTGCCAGCAGTTTCGATATTAGGACAAACTACGAGCAGTACTTC
j_call: TRBJ1-2; v_call: TRBV5-6; cdr3_length: 16; clone_size: few; d_call: .; cdr3_aa: CASSQVQGRDNYGYTF; cdr3_nt: TGTGCCAGCAGCCAGGTCCAGGGGAGGGATAACTATGGCTACACCTTC
j_call: TRBJ2-1; v_call: TRBV3-1/TRBV3-2; cdr3_length: 18; clone_size: once; d_call: TRBD2; cdr3_aa: CASSQSLAGGGSYNEQFF; cdr3_nt: TGTGCCAGCAGCCAAAGTCTAGCGGGGGGCGGCTCCTACAATGAGCAGTTCTTC
j_call: TRBJ2-2; v_call: TRBV24-1; cdr3_length: 12; clone_size: .; d_call: TRBD2; cdr3_aa: CATLAGTGELFF; cdr3_nt: TGTGCCACCCTAGCGGGTACCGGGGAGCTGTTTTTT
j_call: TRBJ2-6; v_call: TRBV28; cdr3_length: 15; clone_size: .; d_call: .; cdr3_aa: CASSFQGPGANVLTF; cdr3_nt: TGTGCCAGCAGTTTTCAGGGCCCTGGGGCCAACGTCCTGACTTTC